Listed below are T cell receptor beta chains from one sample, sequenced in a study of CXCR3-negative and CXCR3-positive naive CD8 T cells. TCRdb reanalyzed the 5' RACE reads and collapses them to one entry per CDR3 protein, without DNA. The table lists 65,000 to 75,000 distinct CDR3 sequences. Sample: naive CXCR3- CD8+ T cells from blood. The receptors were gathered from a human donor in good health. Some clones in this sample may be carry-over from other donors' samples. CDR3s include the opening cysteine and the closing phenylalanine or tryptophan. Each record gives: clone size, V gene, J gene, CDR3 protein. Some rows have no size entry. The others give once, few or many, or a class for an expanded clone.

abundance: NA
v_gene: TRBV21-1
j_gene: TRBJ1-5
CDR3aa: CASPRTGRHQPQHF

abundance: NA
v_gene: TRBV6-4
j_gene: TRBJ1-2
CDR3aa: CASLRTFQSDYGYTF

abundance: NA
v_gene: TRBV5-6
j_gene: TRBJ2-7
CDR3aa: CASSSWEREDDYCF

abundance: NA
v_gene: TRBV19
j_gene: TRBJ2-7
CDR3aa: CASSVTTGRTYEQYF

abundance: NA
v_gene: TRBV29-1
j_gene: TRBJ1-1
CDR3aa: CSVARGRGTEAFF

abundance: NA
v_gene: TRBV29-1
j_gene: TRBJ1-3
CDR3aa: CSAQTKGNTIYF

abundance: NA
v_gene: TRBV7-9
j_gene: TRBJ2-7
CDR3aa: CASSLAREQYF

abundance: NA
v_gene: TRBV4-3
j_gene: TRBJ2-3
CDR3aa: CASSPRVAGDTDTQYF

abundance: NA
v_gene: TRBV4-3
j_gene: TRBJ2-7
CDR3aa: CASSQDYSSTYPTYEQYF

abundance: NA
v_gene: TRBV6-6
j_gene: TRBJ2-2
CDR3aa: CASSYPPNTGELFF

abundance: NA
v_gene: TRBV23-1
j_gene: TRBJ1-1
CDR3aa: CASKGRDRRRRGEAFF

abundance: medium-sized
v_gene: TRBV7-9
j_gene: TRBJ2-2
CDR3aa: CASSPTQGGNTGELFF

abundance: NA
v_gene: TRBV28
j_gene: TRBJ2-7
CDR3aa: CASHEVGAYEQYF

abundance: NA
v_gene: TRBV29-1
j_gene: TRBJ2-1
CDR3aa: CSATEPQGIVNEQFF

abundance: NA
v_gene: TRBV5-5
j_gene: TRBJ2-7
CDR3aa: CASSFSSSYEQYF

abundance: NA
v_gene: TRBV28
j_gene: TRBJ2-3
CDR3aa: CASSAPWDPEFTDTQYF

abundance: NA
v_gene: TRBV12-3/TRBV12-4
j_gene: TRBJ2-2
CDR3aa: CASSLAGAANTGELFF

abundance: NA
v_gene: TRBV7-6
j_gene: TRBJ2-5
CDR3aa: CASSTLVETQYF

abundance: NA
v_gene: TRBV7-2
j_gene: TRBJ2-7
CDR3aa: CASSLAVAVYEQYF

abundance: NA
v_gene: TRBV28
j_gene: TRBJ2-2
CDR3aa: CASSLSVAVNTGELFF

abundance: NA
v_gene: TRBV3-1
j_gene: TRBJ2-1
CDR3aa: CASSQVPRGLNEQFF

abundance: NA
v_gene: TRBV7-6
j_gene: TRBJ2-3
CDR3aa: CASSSRGSSTDTQYF

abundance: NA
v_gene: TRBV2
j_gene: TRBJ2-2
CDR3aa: CASRSGLTGGFWELFF

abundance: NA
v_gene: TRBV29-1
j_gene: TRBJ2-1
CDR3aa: CSVEGTESSYNEQFF

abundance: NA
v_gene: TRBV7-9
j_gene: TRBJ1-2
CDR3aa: CASSLGTGENGHTF

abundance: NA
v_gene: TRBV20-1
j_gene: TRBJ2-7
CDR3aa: CSARDWGSEQYF

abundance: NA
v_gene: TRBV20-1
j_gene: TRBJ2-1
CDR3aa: CSARTSGGAYNEQFF

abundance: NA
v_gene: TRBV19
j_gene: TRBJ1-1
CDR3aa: CASKVSGIIEATEAFF